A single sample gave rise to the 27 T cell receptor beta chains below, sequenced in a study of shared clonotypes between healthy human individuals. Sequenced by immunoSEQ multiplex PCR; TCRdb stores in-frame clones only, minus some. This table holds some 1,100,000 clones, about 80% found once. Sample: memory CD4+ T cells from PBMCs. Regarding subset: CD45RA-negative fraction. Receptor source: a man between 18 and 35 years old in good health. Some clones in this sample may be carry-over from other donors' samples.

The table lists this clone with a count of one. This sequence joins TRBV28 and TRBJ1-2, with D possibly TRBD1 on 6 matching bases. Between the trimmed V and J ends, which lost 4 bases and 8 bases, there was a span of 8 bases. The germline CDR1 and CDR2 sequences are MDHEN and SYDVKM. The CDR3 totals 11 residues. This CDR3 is CASSYRDGYTF. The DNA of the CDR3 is TGTGCCAGCAGTTACAGGGACGGCTACACCTTC.

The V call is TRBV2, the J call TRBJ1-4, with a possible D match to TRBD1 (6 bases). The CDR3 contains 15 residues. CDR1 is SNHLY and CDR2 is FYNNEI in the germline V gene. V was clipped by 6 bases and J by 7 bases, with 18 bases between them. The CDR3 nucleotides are TGTGCCAGCAGCTCTCTAGGGGGAGCGGGTGAAAAACTGTTTTTT. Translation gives CASSSLGGAGEKLFF.

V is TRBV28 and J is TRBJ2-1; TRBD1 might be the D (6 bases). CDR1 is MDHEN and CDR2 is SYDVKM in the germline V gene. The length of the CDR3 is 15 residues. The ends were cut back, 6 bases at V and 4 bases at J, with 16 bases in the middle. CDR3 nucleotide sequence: TGTGCCAGCAGATACCGGACAGAGTATTACAATGAGCAGTTCTTC. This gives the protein CASRYRTEYYNEQFF.

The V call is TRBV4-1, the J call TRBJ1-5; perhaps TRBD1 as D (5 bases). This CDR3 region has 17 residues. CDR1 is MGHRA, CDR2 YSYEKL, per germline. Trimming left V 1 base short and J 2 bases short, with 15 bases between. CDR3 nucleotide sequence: TGCGCCAGCAGCCAAGTGGGGACCCTCCGCGGCAATCAGCCCCAGCATTTT. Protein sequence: CASSQVGTLRGNQPQHF.

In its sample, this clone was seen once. CDR3 sequence: CASSDRGRGETQYF. CDR3 DNA sequence: TGTGCCAGCAGTGACCGGGGGAGAGGGGAGACCCAGTACTTC. The chain couples TRBV25-1 to TRBJ2-5, with D possibly TRBD2 on 6 matching bases. The V gene lost 3 bases and the J gene lost 5 bases, with 13 bases spanning the gap. The CDR3 covers 14 residues. The germline CDR1 and CDR2 sequences are MGHDK and SYGVNS.

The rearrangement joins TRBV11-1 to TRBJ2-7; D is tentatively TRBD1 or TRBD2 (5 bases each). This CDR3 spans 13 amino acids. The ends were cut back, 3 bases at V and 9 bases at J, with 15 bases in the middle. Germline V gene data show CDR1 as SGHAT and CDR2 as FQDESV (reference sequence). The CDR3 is CASSLASGAVQYF. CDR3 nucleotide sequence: TGTGCCAGCAGCTTGGCGTCCGGGGCTGTGCAGTACTTC.

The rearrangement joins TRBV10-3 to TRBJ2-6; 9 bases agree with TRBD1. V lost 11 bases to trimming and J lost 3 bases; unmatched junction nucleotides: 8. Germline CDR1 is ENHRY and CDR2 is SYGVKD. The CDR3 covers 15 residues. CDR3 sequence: CAAGTGSSGANVLTF. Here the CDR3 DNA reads TGTGCCGCAGGGACAGGGAGTAGTGGGGCCAACGTCCTGACTTTC.

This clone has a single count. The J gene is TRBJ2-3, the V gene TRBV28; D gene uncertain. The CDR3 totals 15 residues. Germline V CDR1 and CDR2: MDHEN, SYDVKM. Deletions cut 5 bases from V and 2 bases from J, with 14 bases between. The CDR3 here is CASSPAGTFTDTQYF. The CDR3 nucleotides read TGTGCCAGCAGTCCGGCAGGAACTTTCACAGATACGCAGTATTTT. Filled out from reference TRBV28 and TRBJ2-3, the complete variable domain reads DVKVTQSSRYLVKRTGEKVFLECVQDMDHENMFWYRQDPGLGLRLIYFSYDVKMKEKGDIPEGYSVSREKKERFSLILESASTNQTSMYLCASSPAGTFTDTQYFGPGTRLTVL.

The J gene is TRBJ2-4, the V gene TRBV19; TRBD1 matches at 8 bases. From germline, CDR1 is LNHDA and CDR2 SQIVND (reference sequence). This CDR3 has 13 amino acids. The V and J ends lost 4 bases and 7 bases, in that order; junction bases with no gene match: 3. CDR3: CASSTTGDNIQYF. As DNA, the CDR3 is TGTGCCAGTAGTACGACAGGGGACAACATTCAGTACTTC.

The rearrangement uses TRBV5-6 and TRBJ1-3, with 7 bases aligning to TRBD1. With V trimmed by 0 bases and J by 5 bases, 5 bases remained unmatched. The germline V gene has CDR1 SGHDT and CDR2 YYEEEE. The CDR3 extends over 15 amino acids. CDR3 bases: TGTGCCAGCAGCTTGGAGGGGGCGGGTCGAAACACCATATATTTT. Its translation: CASSLEGAGRNTIYF.

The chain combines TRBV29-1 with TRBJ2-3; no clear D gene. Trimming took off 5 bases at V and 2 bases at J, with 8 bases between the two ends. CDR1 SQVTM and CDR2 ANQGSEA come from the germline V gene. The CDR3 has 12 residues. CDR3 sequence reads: CSVQSHTDTQYF. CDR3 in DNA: TGCAGCGTTCAAAGCCACACAGATACGCAGTATTTT.

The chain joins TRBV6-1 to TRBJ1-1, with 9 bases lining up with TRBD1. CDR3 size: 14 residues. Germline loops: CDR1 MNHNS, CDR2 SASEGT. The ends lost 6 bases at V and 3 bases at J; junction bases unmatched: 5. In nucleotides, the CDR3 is TGTGCCAGCAGGAGGACAGGGGATGACACTGAAGCTTTCTTT. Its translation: CASRRTGDDTEAFF.

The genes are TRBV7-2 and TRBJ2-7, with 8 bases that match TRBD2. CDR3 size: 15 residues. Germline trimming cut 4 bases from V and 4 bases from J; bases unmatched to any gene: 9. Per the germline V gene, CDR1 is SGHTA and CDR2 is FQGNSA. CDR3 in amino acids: CASSSTSGPGYEQYF. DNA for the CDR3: TGTGCCAGCAGCTCTACTAGCGGTCCCGGGTACGAGCAGTACTTC.

The CDR3 sequence: CASGRGVETQYF. DNA of the CDR3: TGTGCCAGCGGGCGAGGGGTAGAGACCCAGTACTTC. The V call is TRBV2, the J call TRBJ2-5; D is tentatively TRBD1 or TRBD2 (5 bases each). CDR1 is SNHLY, CDR2 FYNNEI, per germline. The CDR3 length is 12 residues. V lost 8 bases and J lost 4, with 11 bases in between. The full variable domain, in which reference TRBV2 and TRBJ2-5 provide the parts outside the CDR3, is EPEVTQTPSHQVTQMGQEVILRCVPISNHLYFYWYRQILGQKVEFLVSFYNNEISEKSEIFDDQFSVERPDGSNFTLKIRSTKLEDSAMYFCASGRGVETQYFGPGTRLLVL.

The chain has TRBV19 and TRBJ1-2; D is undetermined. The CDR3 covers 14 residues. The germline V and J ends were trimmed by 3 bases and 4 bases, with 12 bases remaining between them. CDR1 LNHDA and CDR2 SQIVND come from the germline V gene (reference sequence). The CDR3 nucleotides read TGTGCCAGTAGTATGCGGGCCATCGGCTATGGCTACACCTTC. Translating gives CASSMRAIGYGYTF.

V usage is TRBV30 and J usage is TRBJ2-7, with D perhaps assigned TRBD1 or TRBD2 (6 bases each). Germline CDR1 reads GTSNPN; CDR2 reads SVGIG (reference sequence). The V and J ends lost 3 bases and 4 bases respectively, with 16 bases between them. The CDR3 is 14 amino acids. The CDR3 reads CAWREGGPFYEQYF. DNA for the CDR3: TGTGCCTGGAGGGAGGGGGGCCCGTTTTACGAGCAGTACTTC.

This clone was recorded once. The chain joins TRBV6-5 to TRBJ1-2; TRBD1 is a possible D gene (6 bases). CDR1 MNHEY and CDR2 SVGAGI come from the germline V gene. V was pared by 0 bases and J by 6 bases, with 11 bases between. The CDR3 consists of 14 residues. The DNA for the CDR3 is TGTGCCAGCAGTTACTCTGGGGCAGGGGATGGCTACACCTTC. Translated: CASSYSGAGDGYTF.

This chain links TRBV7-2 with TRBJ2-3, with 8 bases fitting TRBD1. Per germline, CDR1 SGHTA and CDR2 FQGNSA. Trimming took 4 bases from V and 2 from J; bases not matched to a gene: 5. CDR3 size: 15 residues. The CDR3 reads CASSSRTGSTDTQYF. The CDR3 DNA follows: TGTGCCAGCAGCTCGCGGACAGGGTCCACAGATACGCAGTATTTT.

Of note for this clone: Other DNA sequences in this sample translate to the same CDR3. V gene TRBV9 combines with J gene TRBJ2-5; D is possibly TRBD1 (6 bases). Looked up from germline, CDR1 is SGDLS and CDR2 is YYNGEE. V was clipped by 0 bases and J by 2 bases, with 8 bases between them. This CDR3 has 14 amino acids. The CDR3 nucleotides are TGTGCCAGCAGCGTAGGGACAGCACAAGAGACCCAGTACTTC. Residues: CASSVGTAQETQYF.

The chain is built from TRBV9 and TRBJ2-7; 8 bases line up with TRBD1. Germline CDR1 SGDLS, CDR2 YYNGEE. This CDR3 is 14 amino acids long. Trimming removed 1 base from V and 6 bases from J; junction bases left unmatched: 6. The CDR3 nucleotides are TGTGCCAGCAGCGTACGGGACAGGAGCGGCGAGCAGTACTTC. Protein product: CASSVRDRSGEQYF.

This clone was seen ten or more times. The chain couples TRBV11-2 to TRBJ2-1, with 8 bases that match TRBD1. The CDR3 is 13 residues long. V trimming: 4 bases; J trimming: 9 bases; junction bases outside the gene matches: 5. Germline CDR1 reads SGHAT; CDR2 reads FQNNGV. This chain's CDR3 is CASSSDREAEQFF. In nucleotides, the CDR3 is TGTGCCAGCAGCTCGGACAGGGAAGCTGAGCAGTTCTTC.

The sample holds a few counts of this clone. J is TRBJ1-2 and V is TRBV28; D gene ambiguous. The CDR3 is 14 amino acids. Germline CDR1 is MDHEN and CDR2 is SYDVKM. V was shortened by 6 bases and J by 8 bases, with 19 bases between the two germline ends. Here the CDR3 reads CASSFPAGVVGYTF. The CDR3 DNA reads TGTGCCAGCAGCTTTCCTGCCGGGGTGGTAGGCTACACCTTC.

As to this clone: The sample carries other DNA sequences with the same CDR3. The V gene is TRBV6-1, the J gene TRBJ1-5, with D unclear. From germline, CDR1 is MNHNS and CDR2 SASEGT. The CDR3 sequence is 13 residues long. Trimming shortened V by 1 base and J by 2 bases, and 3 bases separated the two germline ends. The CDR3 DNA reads TGTGCCAGCAGTGAAGTAGGCAATCAGCCCCAGCATTTT. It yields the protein CASSEVGNQPQHF.

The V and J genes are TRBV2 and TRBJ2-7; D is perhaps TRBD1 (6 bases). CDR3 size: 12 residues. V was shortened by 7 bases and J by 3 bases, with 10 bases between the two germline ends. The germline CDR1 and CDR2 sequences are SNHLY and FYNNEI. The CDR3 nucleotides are TGTGCCAGCAAGGGGGATTACTACGAGCAGTACTTC. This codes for CASKGDYYEQYF. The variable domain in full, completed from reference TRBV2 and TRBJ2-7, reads EPEVTQTPSHQVTQMGQEVILRCVPISNHLYFYWYRQILGQKVEFLVSFYNNEISEKSEIFDDQFSVERPDGSNFTLKIRSTKLEDSAMYFCASKGDYYEQYFGPGTRLTVT.

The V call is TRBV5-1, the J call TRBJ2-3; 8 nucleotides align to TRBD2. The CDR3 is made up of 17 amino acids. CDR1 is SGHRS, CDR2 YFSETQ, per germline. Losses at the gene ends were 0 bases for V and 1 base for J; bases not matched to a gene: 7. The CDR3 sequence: CASSLAVLTSGTDTQYF. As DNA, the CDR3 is TGCGCCAGCAGCTTGGCGGTTTTGACTAGCGGCACAGATACGCAGTATTTT.

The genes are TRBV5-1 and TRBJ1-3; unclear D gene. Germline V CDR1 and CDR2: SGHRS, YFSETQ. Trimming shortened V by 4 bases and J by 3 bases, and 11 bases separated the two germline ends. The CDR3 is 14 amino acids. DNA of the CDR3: TGCGCCAGCAGCCAGGACGGCGATGGAAACACCATATATTTT. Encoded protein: CASSQDGDGNTIYF.

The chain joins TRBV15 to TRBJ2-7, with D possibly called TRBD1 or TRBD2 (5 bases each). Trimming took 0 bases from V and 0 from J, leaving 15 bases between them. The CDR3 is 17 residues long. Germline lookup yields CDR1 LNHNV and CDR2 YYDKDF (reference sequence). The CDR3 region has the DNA TGTGCCACCAGCAGAGAGCCCAGTTGGGACCGCTCCTACGAGCAGTACTTC. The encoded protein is CATSREPSWDRSYEQYF.